The 6 T cell receptor beta chains given below trace back to one sample, sequenced in a study of blood T cell repertoires in COVID-19. TCRdb's copy holds only in-frame clones and misses some; the assay was immunoSEQ multiplex PCR. Among roughly 110,000 clones, around 90% were seen once, and the ten largest hold 4% to 5.5%. What was sequenced was peripheral blood. These receptors were obtained from a woman aged 50 to 60 with acute or convalescent COVID-19.

The V gene is TRBV3-1 (or the pseudogene TRBV3-2), the J gene TRBJ1-4; maybe TRBD1 (6 bases). V dropped 0 bases and J dropped 11 bases, with 13 bases sitting between them. Germline V lookup: CDR1 LGHDT, CDR2 YNNKEL (reference sequence). The CDR3 extends over 14 amino acids. The CDR3 nucleotides read TGTGCCAGCAGCCAAGATGAATTCAGGGGCAAACTGTTTTTT. It yields the protein CASSQDEFRGKLFF.

The rearrangement uses TRBV19 and TRBJ2-1; 10 bases line up with TRBD2. The germline V gene has CDR1 LNHDA and CDR2 SQIVND (reference sequence). The ends lost 5 bases at V and 1 base at J; junction bases unmatched: 5. CDR3 size: 16 residues. The CDR3, as DNA: TGTGCCAGTAGTCGAACTAGCGGGAATTCCTACAATGAGCAGTTCTTC. Protein: CASSRTSGNSYNEQFF.

V and J are TRBV3-1 (or the pseudogene TRBV3-2) and TRBJ1-3; TRBD1 aligns across 7 bases. Germline loops: CDR1 LGHDT, CDR2 YNNKEL (reference sequence). The trim removed 3 bases at V and 0 bases at J, leaving 5 bases unmatched. This CDR3 contains 16 residues. CDR3 in DNA: TGTGCCAGCAGCCAGTTACACAGGGGCTCTGGAAACACCATATATTTT. This encodes CASSQLHRGSGNTIYF.

The chain couples TRBV7-3 to TRBJ2-1; 9 bases match TRBD2. The CDR3 runs to 15 residues. Germline loops: CDR1 SGHTA, CDR2 FQGTGA. The junction had 7 bases not matched to a gene; V was cut back by 5 bases and J by 5 bases. The CDR3 DNA follows: TGTGCCAGCAGCCCACGCGGGGGGGCGAACAATGAGCAGTTCTTC. Residues: CASSPRGGANNEQFF.

This chain connects TRBV7-9 to TRBJ2-2; D remains unclear. Looked up from germline, CDR1 is SEHNR and CDR2 is FQNEAQ (reference sequence). V was shortened by 7 bases and J by 0 bases, with 15 bases between the two germline ends. This CDR3 has 16 residues. CDR3 sequence (DNA): TGTGCCAGCACCAATGATTGGCAGACGAACACCGGGGAGCTGTTTTTT. Amino acids: CASTNDWQTNTGELFF.

This chain links TRBV7-2 with TRBJ1-3; D uncertain. V lost 1 base and J 2 bases, leaving 6 bases between the germline ends. The germline V gene has CDR1 SGHTA and CDR2 FQGNSA. The CDR3 has 14 residues. CDR3 loop: CASSLGTAGNTIYF. Here the CDR3 DNA reads TGTGCCAGCAGCTTAGGGACTGCTGGAAACACCATATATTTT.